This entry describes one T cell receptor (beta chain). The antigen is unknown. This sample is part of a study of response to subunit inactivated influenza vaccine. Germline-derived CDR1 and CDR2 are LNHNV and YYDKDF (reference sequence). V was clipped by 1 base and J by 0 bases; unmatched bases: 0. The CDR3 is 15 amino acids. Findings and limits, study-wide: Authors suggested few new T cells are recruited by each seasonal influenza vaccination.

TCRdb redid the calling of the RT-PCR reads with MiXCR, one entry per CDR3 protein. The sample lists hundreds of thousands of distinct CDR3 sequences; around 14% were seen once. The rearrangement links TRBV15 to TRBJ1-2; the match to TRBD1 covers 9 bases. This TCR came from a man aged 45-65 years who received an inactivated influenza vaccine. The sample here was PBMCs from blood, taken less than 15 days before vaccination. In DNA, the CDR3 is TGTGCCACCAGCAGAGGACAGGGGGCTAACTATGGCTACACCTTC. This encodes CATSRGQGANYGYTF.